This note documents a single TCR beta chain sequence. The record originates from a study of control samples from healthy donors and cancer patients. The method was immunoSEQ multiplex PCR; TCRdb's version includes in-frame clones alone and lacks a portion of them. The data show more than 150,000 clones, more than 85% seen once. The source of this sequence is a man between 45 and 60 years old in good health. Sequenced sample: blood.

Written as DNA, the CDR3 is TGCAGTGCTAGTCGCGTTCGGGGGAATTACATTCAGTACTTC. The encoded protein is CSASRVRGNYIQYF. The chain carries TRBV20-1 and TRBJ2-4; TRBD2 might be the D (6 bases). The CDR3 contains 14 residues. CDR1 is DFQATT and CDR2 is SNEGSKA in the germline V gene (reference sequence). With 3 bases removed from V and 8 bases from J, the gap between germline ends came to 17 bases.